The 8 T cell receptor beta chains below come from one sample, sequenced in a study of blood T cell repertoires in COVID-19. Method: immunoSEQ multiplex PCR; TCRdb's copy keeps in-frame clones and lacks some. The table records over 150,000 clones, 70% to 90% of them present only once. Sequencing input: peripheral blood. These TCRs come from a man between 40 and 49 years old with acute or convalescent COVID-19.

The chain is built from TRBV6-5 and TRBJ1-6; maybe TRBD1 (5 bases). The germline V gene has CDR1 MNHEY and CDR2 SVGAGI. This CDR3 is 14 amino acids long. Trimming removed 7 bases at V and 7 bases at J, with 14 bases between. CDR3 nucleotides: TGTGCCAGCACGGGGGAACGGGGCAATTCACCCCTCCACTTT. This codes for CASTGERGNSPLHF.

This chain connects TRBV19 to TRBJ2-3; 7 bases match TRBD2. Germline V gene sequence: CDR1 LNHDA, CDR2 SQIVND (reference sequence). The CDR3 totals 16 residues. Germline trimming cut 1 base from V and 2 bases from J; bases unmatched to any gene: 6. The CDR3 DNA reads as TGTGCCAGTAGTATAGGGGCTAGCGGACACACAGATACGCAGTATTTT. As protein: CASSIGASGHTDTQYF.

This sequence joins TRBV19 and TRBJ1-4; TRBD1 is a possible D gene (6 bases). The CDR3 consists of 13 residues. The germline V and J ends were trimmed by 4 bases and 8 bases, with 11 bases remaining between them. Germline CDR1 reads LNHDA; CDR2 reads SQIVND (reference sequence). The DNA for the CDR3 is TGTGCCAGTAGTAGGGGGCTCGGAGAAAAACTGTTTTTT. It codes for CASSRGLGEKLFF.

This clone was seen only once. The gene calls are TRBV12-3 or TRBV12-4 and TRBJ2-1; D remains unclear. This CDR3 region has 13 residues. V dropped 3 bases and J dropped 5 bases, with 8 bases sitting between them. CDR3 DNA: TGTGCCAGCAGTTTGATGAACAACAATGAGCAGTTCTTC. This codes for CASSLMNNNEQFF.

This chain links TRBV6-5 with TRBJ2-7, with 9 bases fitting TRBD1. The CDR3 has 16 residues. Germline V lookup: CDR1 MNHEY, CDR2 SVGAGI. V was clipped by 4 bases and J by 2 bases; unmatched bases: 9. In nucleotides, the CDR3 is TGTGCCAGCAGTTCCACAGGGGGCGAGTGGACCTACGAGCAGTACTTC. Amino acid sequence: CASSSTGGEWTYEQYF.

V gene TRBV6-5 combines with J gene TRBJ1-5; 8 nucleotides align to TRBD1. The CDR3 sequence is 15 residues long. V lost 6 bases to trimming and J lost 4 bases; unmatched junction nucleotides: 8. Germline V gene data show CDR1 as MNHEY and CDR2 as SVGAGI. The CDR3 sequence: CASSLGTGQNQPQHF. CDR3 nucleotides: TGTGCCAGCAGCTTGGGGACAGGACAAAATCAGCCCCAGCATTTT.

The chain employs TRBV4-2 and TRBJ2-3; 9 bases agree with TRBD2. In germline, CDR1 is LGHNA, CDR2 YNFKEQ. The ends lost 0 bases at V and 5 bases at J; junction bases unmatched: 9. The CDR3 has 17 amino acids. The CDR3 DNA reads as TGTGCCAGCAGCCAAGATGGGGCGGGGGGGCCGGAAGATACGCAGTATTTT. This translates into CASSQDGAGGPEDTQYF.

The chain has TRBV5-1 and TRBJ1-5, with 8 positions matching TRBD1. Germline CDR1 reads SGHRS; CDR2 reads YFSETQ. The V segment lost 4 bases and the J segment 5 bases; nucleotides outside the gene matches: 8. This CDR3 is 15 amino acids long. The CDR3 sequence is CASSPTGQGYQPQHF. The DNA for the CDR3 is TGCGCCAGCAGCCCGACCGGACAGGGTTATCAGCCCCAGCATTTT.